This T cell receptor beta chain emerged from a study of shared clonotypes between healthy human individuals (TCRdb year 2020). For the wider study: The cohort included a few men and a couple of women between 18 and 49 years of age. Each donor's leukapheresis produced roughly between roughly 0.9 and 9 billion PBMCs. For each donor, CD4 naive and CD4 memory were each given three plates, CD8 naive was given two plates, and CD8 memory was given one plate. Blood TCR repertoires of a handful of healthy adults were deeply sequenced to estimate repertoire size and the extent of clonotype sharing between individuals. To increase sequencing depth and limit assay-specific biases, different laboratories used diverse techniques to prepare libraries and sequence TCR repertoires. The study at large found these results: When four donors were compared, the shared fraction of clonotypes was around 5% for naive CD4, about 4% for naive CD8, roughly 2.5% for memory CD4, and 0.35% to 0.4% for memory CD8. Only blood was sampled, and tissue TCR repertoires likely differ from those in blood. Compared with non-shared clonotypes, clonotypes shared by all four sorted-subset donors had higher generation probabilities. Naive subsets generally had larger estimated clonotype richness than memory subsets did. The small number of donors limited the genetic and exposure-history diversity represented. Based on pairwise subsampling, the degree of clonotype sharing among donors was expected to be affected by sequencing depth. Even with the large sequencing depth, rarefaction of the sorted-subset datasets indicated that sequencing was incomplete.

Trimming takes 10 bases from V and 0 bases from J, and the germline ends sit 12 bases apart. CDR1 and CDR2 (MGHDK, SYGVNS) derive from the germline V gene. The CDR3 starts with the cysteine, ends with the phenylalanine, and has 13 residues. Only CDR3 DNA remains: 39 bases, in frame from the first base. As concerns this clone: The specificity of this receptor is unknown. Qualities for individual bases were not recorded, and no much larger clone is one base off.

Using the deep immunoSEQ assay, TCR CDR3 regions were amplified from genomic DNA by multiplex PCR. Genomic DNA extracted from each cell subset was distributed evenly over all wells of several immunoSEQ 96-well plates, and each plate served as one replicate. For sorted subsets, approximately 210 ng of genomic DNA, equivalent to around 29,000 T cell genomes, went into each replicate PCR. The purified libraries were quantified using a Qubit 3.0 fluorometer, sized with a Bioanalyzer 2100, and then quantified again using the KAPA Library Quantification kit. Every immunoSEQ 96-well plate was sequenced on a dedicated single-read 150-cycle Illumina NextSeq 550 flow cell. As for the authors' bioinformatics: The immunoSEQ output contained only junctional sequences without quality scores, so filtering could not match that applied to full-length reads. Sequences were annotated with PyIR, a Python wrapper for IgBLAST v1.9, and V/J genes and CDR3 were assigned using IMGT germline references. Any read was removed if the V/J assignment was weak (E-value above 1e-6), the CDR3 was missing, or the read contained stop codons, out-of-frame junctions, or ambiguous translated residues. A V3J clonotype was defined by an identical inferred V gene, J gene, and CDR3 amino acid sequence. To compute the percentage overlap between repertoires, the number of shared unique clonotypes was divided by the size of the smaller repertoire. Richness of each repertoire was evaluated using RTK rarefaction, the Chao1 estimator, and Recon v2.1 estimates of unobserved clonotypes. OLGA was used to compute generation probabilities for all TCRbeta clonotypes that the gDNA method yielded from several donors. TCRdb's version of the immuneACCESS table is confined to in-frame rearrangements and falls short of the full clone set. An unresolved V gene accounts for under half of the shortfall where checked; the remainder is of unknown origin. The V and J calls and clone size are taken from that table; D and trimming were inferred from the DNA. The sample records about 820,000 clones, approximately 92% of which are singletons. The ten largest make up around 24% of the sample.

CD8 naive samples were obtained by positive selection for CCR7 among CD45RO-negative cells, yielding a CD45RA+CCR7+ population from which TemRA cells were excluded. The donors were healthy, HIV-negative adults who had no recently reported acute infections or vaccinations. Every donor was a Caucasian adult living in Nashville, Tennessee, USA. Blood was collected by leukapheresis, and PBMCs were isolated by Ficoll-Histopaque density gradient centrifugation and then cryopreserved in liquid nitrogen vapor phase. Analytical flow cytometry was used to check the purity and quantity of each magnetically sorted T cell population. Each sorted fraction had its genomic DNA isolated and then quantified by UV absorbance on a Nanodrop 2000c.

The sample taken for sequencing was naive CD8+ T cells sorted from blood. The sample's cell subset or site label is to be understood as: CD45RA+CCR7+. This clonotype was sampled from a man aged 25-40 years in good health. The chain is assembled from TRBV25-1 and TRBJ1-2, with the D gene too uncertain to name. DNA sequence: TGTGCCACCTTTACCGTGTCTAACTATGGCTACACCTTC. This codes for CATFTVSNYGYTF.